One and the same sample provided the 15 T cell receptor beta chains below, sequenced in a study of cytomegalovirus exposure and HLA in healthy donors. The PCR was carried out with 60 Vbeta primers and 13 Jbeta primers. Profiled with immunoSEQ multiplex PCR; TCRdb holds only in-frame clones, not every one. Among roughly 100,000 clones listed, approximately 80% were seen once. The material sequenced was PBMCs. The receptors were sampled from a man younger than 45 in good health and CMV-seropositive.

The chain combines TRBV7-2 with TRBJ2-5, with unresolved D. Trimming cost V 2 bases and J 7 bases, with 5 bases left between them. The germline V gene has CDR1 SGHTA and CDR2 FQGNSA. There are 11 residues in the CDR3. The CDR3 region is CASSLLGTQYF. CDR3 nucleotides: TGTGCCAGCAGCTTACTCGGGACCCAGTACTTC.

This clone has a single count. The chain couples TRBV18 to TRBJ1-4, with D unresolved. Trimming shortened V by 2 bases and J by 6 bases, and 7 bases separated the two germline ends. The CDR3 runs 13 residues. CDR1 is KGHSH, CDR2 LQKENI, per germline. Here the CDR3 DNA reads TGTGCCAGCTCACCAGGGAGGGATGAAAAACTGTTTTTT. Residues: CASSPGRDEKLFF.

The CDR3, as DNA: TGTGCCAGCAGTTTATGGGGACAGCGCGCGGAGACCCAGTACTTC. This encodes CASSLWGQRAETQYF. The V gene is TRBV28, the J gene TRBJ2-5; TRBD1 matches 7 bases. The CDR3 has 15 amino acids. V shed 0 bases, J shed 5 bases, and the junction held 6 bases outside the gene matches. The germline gives CDR1 MDHEN, CDR2 SYDVKM.

The chain combines TRBV6-5 with TRBJ1-4; D unresolved. The CDR3 has 14 amino acids. Germline V gene lookup returns CDR1 MNHEY and CDR2 SVGAGI. V was trimmed by 7 bases and J by 4 bases, leaving 13 bases between them. The CDR3 DNA reads TGTGCCAGCACCGCCTCACACAATAATGAAAAACTGTTTTTT. Translating it yields CASTASHNNEKLFF.

This clone was recorded a few times. The J gene is TRBJ1-4, the V gene TRBV5-8; D gene ambiguous. CDR1 and CDR2 from the germline V gene are SGHTS and YDEGEE. V lost 0 bases, J lost 0 bases, and 15 bases lay in between. The CDR3 extends over 18 amino acids. CDR3 bases: TGTGCCAGCAGCTTGGCTTGGGCACAATCAGCAACTAATGAAAAACTGTTTTTT. Translated: CASSLAWAQSATNEKLFF.

The V call is TRBV7-2, the J call TRBJ2-3; TRBD2 matches 9 bases. Germline V gives CDR1 SGHTA, CDR2 FQGNSA. Trimming removed 0 bases from V and 3 bases from J; junction bases left unmatched: 13. CDR3 length: 19 residues. The CDR3 loop reads CASSLAGSLAGVFTDTQYF. The CDR3 DNA follows: TGTGCCAGCAGCTTAGCGGGATCCTTAGCGGGGGTGTTTACAGATACGCAGTATTTT. Full variable domain (rest looked up from reference TRBV7-2 and TRBJ2-3): GAGVSQSPSNKVTEKGKDVELRCDPISGHTALYWYRQSLGQGLEFLIYFQGNSAPDKSGLPSDRFSAERTGGSVSTLTIQRTQQEDSAVYLCASSLAGSLAGVFTDTQYFGPGTRLTVL.

The rearrangement joins TRBV4-3 to TRBJ2-1; 7 bases fit TRBD2. The CDR3 loop spans 15 amino acids. The trim removed 1 base at V and 5 bases at J, leaving 5 bases unmatched. The germline V gene has CDR1 LGHNA and CDR2 YSLEER. This chain's CDR3 is CASSQVGGRDNEQFF. DNA for the CDR3: TGCGCCAGCAGCCAAGTGGGAGGGCGGGACAATGAGCAGTTCTTC.

V usage is TRBV5-1 and J usage is TRBJ1-6; D gene unclear. V was clipped by 5 bases and J by 7 bases, with 13 bases between them. There are 14 residues in the CDR3. Per the germline V gene, CDR1 is SGHRS and CDR2 is YFSETQ. DNA of the CDR3: TGCGCCAGCAGAGGAGGTGAGGTGAATTCACCCCTCCACTTT. Protein sequence: CASRGGEVNSPLHF. Full variable domain (outside the CDR3, taken from reference TRBV5-1 and TRBJ1-6): KAGVTQTPRYLIKTRGQQVTLSCSPISGHRSVSWYQQTPGQGLQFLFEYFSETQRNKGNFPGRFSGRQFSNSRSEMNVSTLELGDSALYLCASRGGEVNSPLHFGNGTRLTVT.

In regard to this clone: Other DNA sequences within the sample encode an identical CDR3. The rearrangement joins TRBV5-5 to TRBJ1-3; D call uncertain. The CDR3 runs 14 residues. CDR1 and CDR2 from the germline V gene are SGHKS and YYEKEE (reference sequence). Trimming removed 0 bases at V and 1 base at J, with 5 bases between. As DNA, the CDR3 is TGTGCCAGCAGCTTGGGAGGGTCTGGAAACACCATATATTTT. Its translation is CASSLGGSGNTIYF.

This clone was recorded once. The chain recombines TRBV23-1 with TRBJ2-7; maybe TRBD2 (6 bases). TRBV23-1 is filed as an ORF, its function uncertain. This CDR3 spans 16 amino acids. V was shortened by 6 bases and J by 2 bases, with 20 bases between the two germline ends. CDR3 DNA: TGCGCCAGCAGCCGAGGGCCCGGGACTGTTGCCTACGAGCAGTACTTC. Translation gives CASSRGPGTVAYEQYF.

The chain combines TRBV7-6 with TRBJ1-5; weak D call: TRBD1 (5 bases). There are 15 residues in the CDR3. The germline CDR1 and CDR2 sequences are SGHVS and FNYEAQ. V lost 6 bases and J lost 2, with 14 bases in between. CDR3 sequence (DNA): TGTGCCAGCAGTCCCCTTGGGGCGGGCAATCAGCCCCAGCATTTT. Translating gives CASSPLGAGNQPQHF.

V gene TRBV20-1 combines with J gene TRBJ1-4, with D unresolved. The CDR3 runs 11 residues. Germline lookup yields CDR1 DFQATT and CDR2 SNEGSKA (reference sequence). CDR3 in DNA: TGCAGCCCGACTGTGAATGAAAAACTGTTTTTT. Encoded protein: CSPTVNEKLFF.

The V call is TRBV4-2, the J call TRBJ2-5, with TRBD2 matching 9 bases. CDR3 length: 17 residues. With V trimmed by 1 base and J by 5 bases, 11 bases remained unmatched. Looked up from germline, CDR1 is LGHNA and CDR2 is YNFKEQ. As DNA, the CDR3 is TGTGCCAGCAGCCAAGGGCGGGGGGGCCCCCGAACTGAGACCCAGTACTTC. Amino acids: CASSQGRGGPRTETQYF.

The gene calls are TRBV7-3 and TRBJ1-1; TRBD1 is a possible D gene (6 bases). The V gene's germline CDR1 is SGHTA and CDR2 FQGTGA. CDR3 length: 13 amino acids. Trimming took off 0 bases at V and 6 bases at J, with 8 bases between the two ends. This chain's CDR3 is CASSLTGASEAFF. For the CDR3, the DNA is TGTGCCAGCAGCTTAACGGGGGCGTCTGAAGCTTTCTTT.

J is TRBJ2-7 and V is TRBV29-1; perhaps TRBD1 as D (6 bases). V lost 4 bases and J lost 3, with 16 bases in between. There are 14 residues in the CDR3. The V gene's germline CDR1 is SQVTM and CDR2 ANQGSEA. CDR3 coding DNA: TGCAGCGTTGTGGGTTTACAGGGCTACTACGAGCAGTACTTC. Its protein product is CSVVGLQGYYEQYF.